This T cell receptor beta chain comes out of a study of blood T cell repertoires in COVID-19 (dated by TCRdb to the early 2020s). Broadly, across the study: Samples covering the acute and convalescent phases of COVID-19 were provided by collaborators in the United States, Italy and Spain. The material from the prospective study consisted of cDNA or gDNA derived from T cells, B-cell-depleted T cells, or PBMCs. Subjects who had been exposed to COVID-19, were actively infected with it, or had recovered from it provided the deeply sampled blood TCRbeta repertoires that made up the dataset. A freely available public database, intended as a resource for researchers studying the immune response to SARS-CoV-2, is where the repertoires were released. The sample metadata nearly always contained a de-identified subject ID, COVID-19 status, age in years and sex. Where available, HLA class I and class II types were obtained from metadata supplied by the sample provider rather than from assay-based typing. Samples came from the ongoing ImmuneRACE study (first 160 participants) plus 1,254 subjects from 6 global collaborators. The paper as a whole reports these results and caveats: The quantity of clinical and demographic metadata differed by source and by participant and was supplied without curation.

Participants in the prospective study were aged roughly 18 to 90 years, lived in 20 to 25 United States geographic areas, and enrolled through a virtual design. Cohort assignment in the prospective study relied on participant-reported clinical history from a screening survey and a study questionnaire. Recovered participants in ImmuneRACE Cohort 3 were defined as having two consecutive negative NP/OP PCR tests, clearance from a healthcare professional, or resolution of symptoms. In the prospective study, mobile phlebotomists collected whole blood, serum and a nasopharyngeal or oropharyngeal swab from each participant. Over an approximately 2-month period, participants in the prospective study had the option of providing additional blood draws and questionnaires. Before DNA extraction, prospective study blood samples were shipped either frozen or at room temperature. V is shortened by 2 bases, J by 8 bases, and the region joining them spans 12 bases. As encoded in the germline V gene (reference sequence), CDR1 is GTSNPN while CDR2 is SVGIG. The cysteine opens and the phenylalanine closes a CDR3 of 13 amino acids. The retained sequence is limited to the CDR3, 39 bases, with the frame set at the first base.

As for this clone: There is no known antigen for this receptor. Per-nucleotide qualities are absent, and no much larger clonotype sits a single base away.

The immunoSEQ Assay, a bias-controlled multiplex PCR, was used to amplify TCRbeta CDR3 regions from genomic DNA. Under the source paper's analysis protocol: The number of nucleated cells in each sample was estimated from the amplification of reference gene primers within the assay. To quantify the absolute abundance of each unique TCRbeta CDR3 rearrangement, sequence reads were collapsed and filtered. Productive Simpson clonality was computed per sample as the square root of Simpson's diversity index over productive rearrangements. Not all clones reach the TCRdb copy of this immuneACCESS table, which keeps in-frame sequences only. Checked studies attribute under half of the gap to unresolved V genes and leave the rest unexplained. From that table come the V and J calls and clone size; the DNA was used to work out D and trimming. Present in this sample are hundreds of thousands of clones, over 75% of which were seen just once. The ten largest clones capture about 1.7% of the sample.

The source is a middle-aged man who had recovered from COVID-19. The sample taken for sequencing was PBMCs or T cells enriched from blood (not recorded which). The chain links TRBV30 with TRBJ1-4; no D gene can be assigned with confidence. The CDR3 here reads CAWSIRGGEKLFF. The DNA sequence is as follows: TGTGCCTGGAGTATCCGGGGAGGGGAAAAACTGTTTTTT.